The entry that follows covers one T cell receptor (beta chain) sequence. Its matching antigen is unknown. The CDR3 has 15 amino acids. The V end was cut by 1 base, the J end by 4 bases, with 11 bases between. The germline gives CDR1 LGHNT, CDR2 FRNRAP. Overlapping HIV-1 Gag 15-mer peptides at approximately 1 ug per peptide per mL were used. CD40L-negative CD69-negative CD45RO-high memory CD4+ T cells were sorted as populations depleted of antigen-responding cells. Donors were HIV-1-infected adults who began suppressive ART during chronic infection. Donors had CD4+ T cell counts above 400 cells/uL and were CMV-seropositive. PBMCs were depleted of CD8+ T cells before stimulation. These data come from a study of persistence of HIV-infected CD4 T cells. Across the whole study: A couple of participants gave one leukapheresis sample; others gave up to about 200 mL blood repeatedly.

This was the immunoSEQ version 4 assay in survey mode. The method was immunoSEQ multiplex PCR; TCRdb's version includes in-frame clones alone and lacks a portion of them. The sample includes some 58,000 clones, 70% to 75% seen only once; the top ten take roughly 1.8%. The receptor was derived from an adult man with HIV who was CMV-seropositive. This sample comprised CD4+ T cells sorted from PBMCs after roughly 18-hour stimulation, obtained from a patient who received antiretroviral therapy. The chain couples TRBV12-5 to TRBJ2-1; D perhaps matches TRBD1 (6 bases). CDR3 in amino acids: CASGLARTAYNEQFF. The CDR3 DNA reads as TGTGCTAGTGGTTTGGCCCGGACAGCTTACAATGAGCAGTTCTTC. The complete variable domain, with remaining parts taken from reference TRBV12-5 and TRBJ2-1, reads DARVTQTPRHKVTEMGQEVTMRCQPILGHNTVFWYRQTMMQGLELLAYFRNRAPLDDSGMPKDRFSAEMPDATLATLKIQPSEPRDSAVYFCASGLARTAYNEQFFGPGTRLTVL.